This TCR beta chain originates from a study of blood T cell repertoires in COVID-19. Study-level background: The United States, Italy and Spain were the sources of the acute and convalescent COVID-19 samples. PBMCs, B-cell-depleted T cells, or T cells provided the cDNA or gDNA that made up the material.

How the authors handled the data: From reference gene primer amplification, estimates of nucleated cell counts were derived. The repertoire was sequenced with immunoSEQ multiplex PCR; TCRdb's copy has only in-frame clones and lacks some. Clonal size and the V and J genes are those of that table, whereas D and trimming came from the DNA. This table holds approximately 170,000 clones, 82% found once. Germline V gene sequence: CDR1 MNHEY, CDR2 SVGAGI. The V gene lost 7 bases and the J gene lost 11 bases, with 14 bases spanning the gap. There are 11 residues in the CDR3. The sequenced sample consisted of peripheral blood. The source is a woman at least 80 years old with active or convalescent COVID-19. This sequence joins TRBV6-5 and TRBJ1-1, with D possibly TRBD1 on 6 matching bases. The CDR3 DNA follows: TGTGCCAGCACCTCAGGGGTTGGGGCTTTCTTT. Protein product: CASTSGVGAFF.